This entry lists 2 T cell receptor beta chains sequenced from one sample in a study of shared clonotypes between healthy human individuals. TCRdb's table, derived via immunoSEQ multiplex PCR, lists solely in-frame clones and lacks some. The sample lists over 750,000 clones, approximately 96% occurring once. Terminally differentiated effector memory CD45RA+ cells were excluded by CCR7 positive selection of CD45RO-negative cells. Sequenced sample: naive CD8+ T cells sorted from blood. The receptors here all came from a man aged 30 to 45 in good health.

The V gene is TRBV4-1, the J gene TRBJ2-1; D remains unclear. CDR3 length: 15 residues. The germline V and J ends were trimmed by 1 base and 8 bases, with 15 bases remaining between them. Germline V CDR1 and CDR2: MGHRA, YSYEKL. The CDR3 bases are TGCGCCAGCAGCCAAGCCCCGGATTCAGCCGATGAGCAGTTCTTC. Translated, it gives CASSQAPDSADEQFF.

The chain uses TRBV7-9 and TRBJ1-5, with no clear D. V dropped 3 bases and J dropped 5 bases, with 5 bases sitting between them. The CDR3 runs 12 residues. CDR1 and CDR2 (germline): SEHNR, FQNEAQ (reference sequence). The CDR3 DNA follows: TGTGCCAGCAGCTTCGAGTATCAGCCCCAGCATTTT. Amino acids: CASSFEYQPQHF.